This T cell receptor (beta chain) was recorded in a study of blood T cell repertoires in COVID-19. As for the study in general: The samples span acute and convalescent COVID-19 from the United States, Italy and Spain. Sources were T cells, B-cell-depleted T cells, or PBMCs; the material itself was cDNA or gDNA.

J gave up 7 bases and V 5 bases, and 11 bases lay outside the gene matches. This CDR3 spans 15 amino acids. From germline, CDR1 is SGHRS and CDR2 YFSETQ. Authors' data handling: The assay estimated nucleated cells by amplifying reference gene primers. Clones were read by immunoSEQ multiplex PCR, and TCRdb kept only the in-frame ones, dropping some. V, J and clone size reflect that table, while D and trimming were determined from the DNA. The repertoire holds about 130,000 clones, approximately 81% seen once, with about an eighth in the top ten. Material: peripheral blood. The chain is built from TRBV5-1 and TRBJ1-4, with 7 bases fitting TRBD1. This clonotype was obtained from a woman in her twenties or thirties who had recovered from COVID-19. The DNA of the CDR3 is TGCGCCAGCAGTTTACCCGACAGGGTTGGTGAAAAACTGTTTTTT. The encoded protein is CASSLPDRVGEKLFF.